The clone carrying this T cell receptor (beta chain) was picked up many times. What it binds is not known. Each CDR3 protein gets one entry after TCRdb re-called the 5' RACE reads with MiXCR. This table has tens of thousands of distinct CDR3 sequences, approximately 5.3% appearing once. V lost 6 bases to trimming and J lost 3 bases; unmatched junction nucleotides: 5. Germline CDR1 reads MDHEN; CDR2 reads SYDVKM. The length of the CDR3 is 14 residues. This specimen belongs to a study of CD8 T cells in ankylosing spondylitis. Study results and caveats: Several of the motif variants were reported before in synovial fluid and blood from reactive arthritis. Blood of patients with ankylosing spondylitis appeared to be characterized by a TCR beta motif of eight highly homologous variants.

The sample consisted of blood, either unsorted or a sorted T cell fraction (not recorded which). The chain is built from TRBV28 and TRBJ2-1; 7 positions match TRBD2. This receptor was taken from a male donor with ankylosing spondylitis or in good health (not recorded which). The CDR3 DNA follows: TGTGCCAGCAGGCCTAGCGGAGACTACAATGAGCAGTTCTTC. This codes for CASRPSGDYNEQFF.